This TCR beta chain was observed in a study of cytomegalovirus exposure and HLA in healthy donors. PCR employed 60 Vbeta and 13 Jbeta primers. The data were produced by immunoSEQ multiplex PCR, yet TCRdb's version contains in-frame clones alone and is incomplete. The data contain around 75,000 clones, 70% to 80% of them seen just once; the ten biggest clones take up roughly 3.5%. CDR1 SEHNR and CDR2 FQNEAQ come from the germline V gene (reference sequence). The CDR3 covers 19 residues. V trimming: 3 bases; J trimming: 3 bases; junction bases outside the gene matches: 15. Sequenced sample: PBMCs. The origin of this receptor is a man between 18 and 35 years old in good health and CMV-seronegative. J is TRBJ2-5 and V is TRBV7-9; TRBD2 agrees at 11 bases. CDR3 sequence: CASSFGLSSGGSKEETQYF. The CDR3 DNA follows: TGTGCCAGCAGCTTTGGTTTGTCTAGCGGGGGGTCAAAGGAAGAGACCCAGTACTTC.